This is a list of T cell receptor beta chains from one sample in a study of blood T cell repertoires in COVID-19. The protocol was immunoSEQ multiplex PCR, while the TCRdb copy is restricted to in-frame clones and leaves out a portion. The top ten hold about 8.1% of the sample, which has 130,000 or so clones, around 84% seen once. The source material was peripheral blood. Receptors were obtained from a man aged 30-40 years with COVID-19, enrolled during active disease. CDR3s include the opening cysteine and the closing phenylalanine or tryptophan. A D gene is named only where the DNA matches it firmly. Size is stated for part of the rows, as once, few or many counts, or as a class when the clone is expanded.

j_call clone_size v_call d_call cdr3_nt cdr3_aa
TRBJ2-5 NA TRBV5-1 TRBD1 TGCGCCAGCAGCGTTTGGACAGGGGAAGAGACCCAGTACTTC CASSVWTGEETQYF
TRBJ2-2 NA TRBV30 NA TGTGCTCAGGACAGCAACACCGGGGAGCTGTTTTTT CAQDSNTGELFF
TRBJ2-3 NA TRBV21-1 NA TGTGCCAGCAGCGCCCGACTAGCGGGAGAGGAAGATACGCAGTATTTT CASSARLAGEEDTQYF
TRBJ2-4 NA TRBV9 TRBD1 TGTGCCAGCAGCCTGGGACAGGGGGTTGGAAACATTCAGTACTTC CASSLGQGVGNIQYF
TRBJ1-5 few TRBV5-1 TRBD1 TGCGCCAGCAGCTTGGAACAGGGGGCGGTGCCCCAGCATTTT CASSLEQGAVPQHF
TRBJ2-1 NA TRBV7-9 NA TGTGCCAGCAGCTTTAGCGCGGAGCAGTTCTTC CASSFSAEQFF
TRBJ1-1 NA TRBV30 NA TGTGCCTGGAGTGTAAGGGACAACAAAGCTTTCTTT CAWSVRDNKAFF
TRBJ2-7 NA TRBV2 NA TGTGCCAGCAGTGACGGGGTTGCCACGTACGAGCAGTACTTC CASSDGVATYEQYF
TRBJ2-1 NA TRBV15 NA TGTGCCACCAGCAGTGCCTCTAGAAAACAGTTCTTC CATSSASRKQFF
TRBJ1-1 once TRBV3-1/TRBV3-2 TRBD1 TGTGCCAGCAGCCCCTCGGACAGGAAGGGAACTGAAGCTTTCTTT CASSPSDRKGTEAFF
TRBJ2-1 NA TRBV30 NA TGTGCCTGGAGTCAAATAAGAGGGCGTGAGCAGTTCTTC CAWSQIRGREQFF
TRBJ2-3 NA TRBV3-1/TRBV3-2 TRBD1 TGTGCCAGCAGCCTCGGACAGGGGGCCACAGATACGCAGTATTTT CASSLGQGATDTQYF
TRBJ2-1 NA TRBV11-3 NA TGTGCCAGCAGCTGGCAGGAGGGCAATGAGCAGTTCTTC CASSWQEGNEQFF
TRBJ2-1 NA TRBV11-2 TRBD2 TGTGCCAGCAGCTTAGCGGGGACTAGCGGGAAGGGGCAGTTCTTC CASSLAGTSGKGQFF
TRBJ2-7 NA TRBV13 TRBD2 TGTGCCAGCAGCCCGGGGACTAGCGGTGGCGAGCAGTACTTC CASSPGTSGGEQYF
TRBJ2-1 NA TRBV6-5 NA TGTGCCAGCAGTTACCGGGATGGGAGAGCGGGTGAGCAGTTCTTC CASSYRDGRAGEQFF
TRBJ1-1 NA TRBV6-2/TRBV6-3 NA TGTGCCAGCAGTTACAGCTCCTCCACCGTTGAAGCTTTCTTT CASSYSSSTVEAFF
TRBJ1-3 NA TRBV18 NA TGTGCCAGCTCACTGACCGGGAGCTCTGGAAACACCATATATTTT CASSLTGSSGNTIYF
TRBJ2-3 NA TRBV7-9 TRBD2 TGTGCCAGCAGCTCATCAGCGGGAGCAGGGGATACGCAGTATTTT CASSSSAGAGDTQYF
TRBJ1-1 NA TRBV18 TRBD1 TGTGCCAATTTACAGGGGAGTGACACTGAAGCTTTCTTT CANLQGSDTEAFF
TRBJ2-4 NA TRBV5-1 TRBD2 TGCGCCAGCAGCTCTAGCGGGCTTTCCACGGGCAACATTCAGTACTTC CASSSSGLSTGNIQYF
TRBJ2-7 few TRBV6-2/TRBV6-3 NA TGTGCCAGCAGCCAAGTGCGGGGTACCTACGAGCAGTACTTC CASSQVRGTYEQYF
TRBJ1-4 NA TRBV30 NA TGTGCCTGGGGCTCCTTGGGGCAGGCTAATGAAAAACTGTTTTTT CAWGSLGQANEKLFF
TRBJ2-2 NA TRBV6-5 NA TGTGCCAGCACCACCCTAGCAACCGGGGAGCTGTTTTTT CASTTLATGELFF
TRBJ2-7 NA TRBV10-2 NA TGCGCCAGCAGTGAGCGGGACTACGAGCAGTACTTC CASSERDYEQYF
TRBJ2-7 NA TRBV10-1 TRBD2 TGCGCCAGCAGTGCTAGCGGGAGTTCGTACGAGCAGTACTTC CASSASGSSYEQYF
TRBJ2-5 NA TRBV11-2 NA TGTGCCAGCAGCTTAGACGGGGACTCGGGGACCCAGTACTTC CASSLDGDSGTQYF
TRBJ2-1 NA TRBV6-5 NA TGTGCCAGCCGTCTCAGGACAGCGTACAATGAGCAGTTCTTC CASRLRTAYNEQFF
TRBJ2-7 NA TRBV5-4 NA TGTGCCAGCAGCTTTAAAAAATCTCAGCAGTACTTC CASSFKKSQQYF